This is a list of T cell receptor beta chains from one sample in a study of CD8 T cells in Susac syndrome. Each CDR3 protein gets one entry after TCRdb re-called the immunoSEQ multiplex PCR reads with MiXCR. Among 330,000 or so distinct CDR3 sequences listed, 75% to 85% were seen once. The source material was CD8+ T cells from PBMCs. Every receptor here comes from a human donor with multiple sclerosis. CDR3s include the opening cysteine and the closing phenylalanine or tryptophan. D genes are given only for firm matches. The size of a clone is reported for some rows only, either as once, few or many, or as a class for expanded clones.

abundance,j_gene,d_gene,v_gene,CDR3nt,CDR3aa
few,TRBJ1-1,NA,TRBV6-2/TRBV6-3,TGTGCCAGCAGTCAAGGGGAGTACACTGAAGCTTTCTTT,CASSQGEYTEAFF
NA,TRBJ2-5,NA,TRBV9,TGTGCCAGCAGCGTAGGGGTAGCCGACCAACAAGAGACCCAGTACTTC,CASSVGVADQQETQYF
NA,TRBJ2-5,NA,TRBV2,TGTGCCAGCATTTCGGAGACCCAGTACTTC,CASISETQYF
NA,TRBJ1-5,TRBD1,TRBV15,TGTGCCACCAGCAGAGTCCCCTACCGGGACAGGGGAGGCCAGCCCCAGCATTTT,CATSRVPYRDRGGQPQHF
NA,TRBJ2-6,NA,TRBV20-1,TGCAGTGCCAGACCCCCTGGGGCCAACGTCCTGACTTTC,CSARPPGANVLTF
once,TRBJ2-7,NA,TRBV6-2/TRBV6-3,TGTGCCAGCAGTTACCAGGGAGACTCCTACGAGCAGTACTTC,CASSYQGDSYEQYF
NA,TRBJ2-4,TRBD2,TRBV4-3,TGCGCCAGCAGCCAAGATAGGGAGGGAGAGGTGGCAAACATTCAGTACTTC,CASSQDREGEVANIQYF
few,TRBJ1-2,NA,TRBV6-1,TGTGCCAGCAGCACGACTGCTAACTATGGCTACACCTTC,CASSTTANYGYTF
NA,TRBJ2-5,TRBD1,TRBV28,TGTGCCAGCAGGAGACAGGGCTCTCAAGAGACCCAGTACTTC,CASRRQGSQETQYF
NA,TRBJ1-1,NA,TRBV15,TGTGCCACCAGCAGCGACAGCCTGAACACTGAAGCTTTCTTT,CATSSDSLNTEAFF
NA,TRBJ2-1,TRBD2,TRBV10-2,TGCGCCAGCAGTGAGTCTAGCGGGTGGGGAGGAGACAATGAGCAGTTCTTC,CASSESSGWGGDNEQFF
NA,TRBJ2-7,NA,TRBV27,TGTGCCAGCAGTTTATCTTCCACGGCCTACGAGCAGTACTTC,CASSLSSTAYEQYF
NA,TRBJ1-1,TRBD1,TRBV12-3/TRBV12-4,TGTGCCGGCAGTCTTCGACAGGGTTACATGAACACTGAAGCTTTCTTT,CAGSLRQGYMNTEAFF
NA,TRBJ2-3,TRBD2,TRBV6-1,TGTGCCAGCAGTCCAAGGACTAGCGGGAGTTTGGATACGCAGTATTTT,CASSPRTSGSLDTQYF
NA,TRBJ2-7,NA,TRBV20-1,TGCAGTGCCCAGGGGGGCGACGGACGATTTTACGAGCAGTACTTC,CSAQGGDGRFYEQYF
NA,TRBJ1-1,NA,TRBV15,TGTGCCACCAGCAGAGAAGGGTTGAGGGCGGAGACTGAAGCTTTCTTT,CATSREGLRAETEAFF
NA,TRBJ1-3,NA,TRBV5-1,TGCGCCAGCAGCGCTGGACGTTCTGGAAACACCATATATTTT,CASSAGRSGNTIYF
NA,TRBJ2-1,TRBD2,TRBV7-2,TGTGCCAGCAGCTCGGTCACTAGCGGGGGCTACAATGAGCAGTTCTTC,CASSSVTSGGYNEQFF
NA,TRBJ2-2,TRBD2,TRBV19,TGTGGTTCAGCGGGAGGGCCTTACACCGGGGAGCTGTTTTTT,CGSAGGPYTGELFF
NA,TRBJ2-7,NA,TRBV5-4,TGTGCCAGCAGCGTAGGGTCCCGCCGTGGATACGAGCAGTACTTC,CASSVGSRRGYEQYF
once,TRBJ2-4,TRBD2,TRBV7-2,TGTGCCAGCAGCTACTCGCGGGGACTAGGAAACATTCAGTACTTC,CASSYSRGLGNIQYF
NA,TRBJ2-1,NA,TRBV6-5,TGTGCCAGCAGTCCAGACTATCGGATCAATGAGCAGTTCTTC,CASSPDYRINEQFF
NA,TRBJ2-3,NA,TRBV20-1,TGCAGTGCTAGAGATTGGGCAGAGGATACGCAGTATTTT,CSARDWAEDTQYF
NA,TRBJ1-2,TRBD1,TRBV23-1,TGCGCCAGCAGTCAATCCCGGACAGGGTGCCTTCCTAGGAATGGCTACACCTTC,CASSQSRTGCLPRNGYTF
NA,TRBJ2-2,NA,TRBV28,TGTGCCAGCAGTTTAAGTCCGGGAAACACCGGGGAGCTGTTTTTT,CASSLSPGNTGELFF
NA,TRBJ1-5,NA,TRBV12-3/TRBV12-4,TGTGCCAGAAGCCCGAACTATATCAATCAGCCCCAGCATTTT,CARSPNYINQPQHF
NA,TRBJ1-1,NA,TRBV28,TGTGCCAGCAGTTGGGAGGCTGGGGACCTTGAAGCTTTCTTT,CASSWEAGDLEAFF
few,TRBJ1-4,NA,TRBV7-6,TGTGCCAGCAGCCCGCCAGGACTGAGAAAACTGTTTTTT,CASSPPGLRKLFF
NA,TRBJ1-2,TRBD1,TRBV5-4,TGTGCCAGCAGCTTGCCCGAGACAGGGCCCCTTAACTATGGCTACACCTTC,CASSLPETGPLNYGYTF
NA,TRBJ2-3,TRBD2,TRBV24-1,TGTGCCACCAGTGATCCCCGACTAGCGGGAGGGTCCCGCATACTCACAGATACGCAGTATTTT,CATSDPRLAGGSRILTDTQYF
NA,TRBJ2-1,TRBD2,TRBV18,TGTGCCAGCTCACCCCCCACCGAGCGGGAGGATGAGCAGTTCTTC,CASSPPTEREDEQFF
NA,TRBJ2-3,NA,TRBV28,TGTGCCAGCAGTTCCATCGGCTGGGGGGTAGATACGCAGTATTTT,CASSSIGWGVDTQYF
NA,TRBJ1-4,NA,TRBV28,TGTGCCAGCAGTTCGCGGGACGGCCCAACTGAAAAACTGTTTTTT,CASSSRDGPTEKLFF
NA,TRBJ2-1,TRBD2,TRBV11-2,TGTGCCAGCAGGCCGGGACTAGACCATAGGGAGCAGCTCTTC,CASRPGLDHREQLF
NA,TRBJ1-2,NA,TRBV28,TGTGCCAGCAGTCTAACGCCGTTAGGTCCTCTCACAGGGTCAGTCGGCTATGGCTACACCTTC,CASSLTPLGPLTGSVGYGYTF
NA,TRBJ1-5,NA,TRBV19,TGTGCCAGTAGTATAGATCAGACAAGCCGGTATCAGCCCCAGCATTTT,CASSIDQTSRYQPQHF
few,TRBJ2-7,NA,TRBV6-2/TRBV6-3,TGTGCCAGCAGTTACGGCGGGTTCGGCGAGCAGTACTTC,CASSYGGFGEQYF